Listed below are T cell receptor beta chains from one sample, sequenced in a study of T cell responses to AZD1222 COVID-19 vaccine. Measured with immunoSEQ multiplex PCR; TCRdb has only the in-frame clones, and not every one. The repertoire has some 110,000 clones, about 86% of them found once; the top ten carry about 16%. Sequenced here: peripheral blood, sampled 28 days after the second AZD1222 dose. The receptor source for this set is an adult who received the AZD1222 COVID-19 vaccine. Both conserved end residues are part of each CDR3. The D gene is left open where the match is weak. Clone size is stated in some rows and not others, as once, few, many or a class when expanded.

clone_size: NA; j_call: TRBJ1-4; d_call: NA; v_call: TRBV28; cdr3_nt: TGTGCCAGCAGTCAACATTCGGCCTGGACTAATGAAAAACTGTTTTTT; cdr3_aa: CASSQHSAWTNEKLFF
clone_size: NA; j_call: TRBJ2-4; d_call: TRBD1; v_call: TRBV4-1; cdr3_nt: TGCGCCAGCAGCCAAGAAGTCCAGGGACAGGGGCTAGCCAAAAACATTCAGTACTTC; cdr3_aa: CASSQEVQGQGLAKNIQYF
clone_size: NA; j_call: TRBJ2-7; d_call: TRBD2; v_call: TRBV6-2/TRBV6-3; cdr3_nt: TGTGCCAGCAGTTACTCCATAGGACTAGCGGGAGGGACCTACGAGCAGTACTTC; cdr3_aa: CASSYSIGLAGGTYEQYF
clone_size: NA; j_call: TRBJ2-7; d_call: NA; v_call: TRBV9; cdr3_nt: TGTGCCAGCAGCGTAGTGGGCACATCCTACGAGCAGTACTTC; cdr3_aa: CASSVVGTSYEQYF
clone_size: NA; j_call: TRBJ1-2; d_call: TRBD1; v_call: TRBV5-4; cdr3_nt: TGTGCCAGCAGCTGGACAGGGGGCTATGGCTACACCTTC; cdr3_aa: CASSWTGGYGYTF
clone_size: NA; j_call: TRBJ2-1; d_call: NA; v_call: TRBV15; cdr3_nt: TGTGCCACCAGCATGGCAGGGGTGGGTGAGCAGTTCTTC; cdr3_aa: CATSMAGVGEQFF
clone_size: once; j_call: TRBJ1-1; d_call: NA; v_call: TRBV6-5; cdr3_nt: TGTGCCAGCAGTTCAAGAGCTGACAGGAACACTGAAGCTTTCTTT; cdr3_aa: CASSSRADRNTEAFF
clone_size: NA; j_call: TRBJ1-5; d_call: NA; v_call: TRBV2; cdr3_nt: TGTGCCAGCAGTGCTTTGGTGGGGGTCCTTCAGCCCCAGCATTTT; cdr3_aa: CASSALVGVLQPQHF
clone_size: NA; j_call: TRBJ1-1; d_call: TRBD1; v_call: TRBV10-3; cdr3_nt: TGTGCCATCAGTGAGAGGACAGGGAGAAGCACTGAAGCTTTCTTT; cdr3_aa: CAISERTGRSTEAFF
clone_size: NA; j_call: TRBJ1-1; d_call: NA; v_call: TRBV28; cdr3_nt: TGTGCCAGCACAGAAGGGACTAACACTGAAGCTTTCTTT; cdr3_aa: CASTEGTNTEAFF
clone_size: NA; j_call: TRBJ1-1; d_call: NA; v_call: TRBV5-1; cdr3_nt: TGCGCCAGCAGCTTGGTCCAGGGGCTTAACACTGAAGCTTTCTTT; cdr3_aa: CASSLVQGLNTEAFF
clone_size: NA; j_call: TRBJ1-1; d_call: NA; v_call: TRBV28; cdr3_nt: TGTGCCAGCAGGGGGGGGGTGAACACTGAAGCTTTCTTT; cdr3_aa: CASRGGVNTEAFF
clone_size: NA; j_call: TRBJ1-3; d_call: NA; v_call: TRBV7-2; cdr3_nt: TGTGCCAGCAGCTTAGCGCCAGACGGCGCTGGAAACACCATATATTTT; cdr3_aa: CASSLAPDGAGNTIYF
clone_size: NA; j_call: TRBJ1-2; d_call: NA; v_call: TRBV6-5; cdr3_nt: TGTGCCAGCAGCCCGGGTCCTAACTATGGCTACACCTTC; cdr3_aa: CASSPGPNYGYTF
clone_size: NA; j_call: TRBJ2-7; d_call: NA; v_call: TRBV2; cdr3_nt: TGTGCCAGCAGAATGGGTCGGGACTGTTCCTACGAGCAGTACTTC; cdr3_aa: CASRMGRDCSYEQYF
clone_size: few; j_call: TRBJ1-2; d_call: TRBD1; v_call: TRBV14; cdr3_nt: TGTGCCAGCAGCCGGGACAGGGGGACTGGCTACACCTTC; cdr3_aa: CASSRDRGTGYTF
clone_size: NA; j_call: TRBJ1-1; d_call: NA; v_call: TRBV6-5; cdr3_nt: TGTGCCAGCAGTTACGACAGATCGAACACTGAAGCTTTCTTT; cdr3_aa: CASSYDRSNTEAFF
clone_size: NA; j_call: TRBJ2-1; d_call: NA; v_call: TRBV5-8; cdr3_nt: TGTGCCAGCAGCATAGGACAGTCGCGGGACCGAGCATTCTTC; cdr3_aa: CASSIGQSRDRAFF
clone_size: NA; j_call: TRBJ2-7; d_call: TRBD1; v_call: TRBV7-9; cdr3_nt: TGTGCCAGCAGCTTATCCATAGCACGGGACAGTTCCTACGAGCAGTACTTC; cdr3_aa: CASSLSIARDSSYEQYF
clone_size: NA; j_call: TRBJ1-4; d_call: NA; v_call: TRBV29-1; cdr3_nt: TGCAGCGCCGTGGAAGATAATGAAAAACTGTTTTTT; cdr3_aa: CSAVEDNEKLFF
clone_size: NA; j_call: TRBJ1-4; d_call: NA; v_call: TRBV30; cdr3_nt: TGTGCCTGGAGTCTTAGGACGGCTCGGGGTGAAAAACTGTTTTTT; cdr3_aa: CAWSLRTARGEKLFF
clone_size: few; j_call: TRBJ1-2; d_call: TRBD1; v_call: TRBV7-2; cdr3_nt: TGTGCCAGCAGCCCCCGACAGGGAGCTAACTATGGCTACACCTTC; cdr3_aa: CASSPRQGANYGYTF
clone_size: once; j_call: TRBJ2-2; d_call: NA; v_call: TRBV7-3; cdr3_nt: TGTGCCAGCAGCTTATTAGCAGGGCGAGTCGGGGAGCTGTTTTTT; cdr3_aa: CASSLLAGRVGELFF
clone_size: NA; j_call: TRBJ2-7; d_call: NA; v_call: TRBV6-2/TRBV6-3; cdr3_nt: TGTGCCAGCAGTTACGGGCCTAACTACGAGCAGTACTTC; cdr3_aa: CASSYGPNYEQYF
clone_size: NA; j_call: TRBJ2-5; d_call: TRBD2; v_call: TRBV3-1/TRBV3-2; cdr3_nt: TGTGCCAGCAGGCGAGCGGGGGGCCAAGAGACCCAGTACTTC; cdr3_aa: CASRRAGGQETQYF
clone_size: NA; j_call: TRBJ1-1; d_call: NA; v_call: TRBV18; cdr3_nt: TGTGCCAGCTCCCCGATAGAGGGGGCTGAAGCTTTCTTT; cdr3_aa: CASSPIEGAEAFF
clone_size: NA; j_call: TRBJ1-2; d_call: NA; v_call: TRBV12-3/TRBV12-4; cdr3_nt: TGTGCCAGCAGTTTAGTGAGGTATGGCTACACCTTC; cdr3_aa: CASSLVRYGYTF
clone_size: NA; j_call: TRBJ2-2; d_call: NA; v_call: TRBV3-1/TRBV3-2; cdr3_nt: TGTGCCAGCAGCCAAAAGGGGTACACCGGGGAGCTGTTTTTT; cdr3_aa: CASSQKGYTGELFF
clone_size: once; j_call: TRBJ2-5; d_call: TRBD2; v_call: TRBV5-4; cdr3_nt: TGTGCCAGCAGCCCGGGGACTAGCGCCGAAGTGGGCCAGTACTTC; cdr3_aa: CASSPGTSAEVGQYF
clone_size: NA; j_call: TRBJ1-2; d_call: TRBD1; v_call: TRBV28; cdr3_nt: TGTGCCAGCAGTGGACAGGGGGGAGGCTACACCTTC; cdr3_aa: CASSGQGGGYTF
clone_size: NA; j_call: TRBJ2-5; d_call: NA; v_call: TRBV29-1; cdr3_nt: TGCAGCGTGGGGGGACGGATACAAGAGACCCAGTACTTC; cdr3_aa: CSVGGRIQETQYF
clone_size: once; j_call: TRBJ1-5; d_call: NA; v_call: TRBV9; cdr3_nt: TGTGCCAGCAGCGTATATGGGGATGGCAATCAGCCCCAGCATTTT; cdr3_aa: CASSVYGDGNQPQHF
clone_size: NA; j_call: TRBJ1-1; d_call: TRBD1; v_call: TRBV7-9; cdr3_nt: TGTGCCAGCAGCGCCGGACAGGGTCACACTGAAGCTTTCTTT; cdr3_aa: CASSAGQGHTEAFF
clone_size: NA; j_call: TRBJ1-2; d_call: NA; v_call: TRBV5-4; cdr3_nt: TGTGCCAGCAGAGGTCCCGGGACCTGGGGAGACTATGGCTACACCTTC; cdr3_aa: CASRGPGTWGDYGYTF
clone_size: NA; j_call: TRBJ2-7; d_call: NA; v_call: TRBV7-3; cdr3_nt: TGTGCCAGCAGCTTAACCGGGCCTCCCGACTACGAGCAGTACTTC; cdr3_aa: CASSLTGPPDYEQYF
clone_size: NA; j_call: TRBJ2-2; d_call: NA; v_call: TRBV3-1/TRBV3-2; cdr3_nt: TGTGCCAGCAGTCGAACCCCAGGCCGGACCGGGGAGCTGTTTTTT; cdr3_aa: CASSRTPGRTGELFF
clone_size: few; j_call: TRBJ2-7; d_call: TRBD2; v_call: TRBV27; cdr3_nt: TGTGCCAGCACCTACCTAGCGGGAGCTCGCTACGAGCAGTACTTC; cdr3_aa: CASTYLAGARYEQYF
clone_size: NA; j_call: TRBJ1-1; d_call: TRBD1; v_call: TRBV4-3; cdr3_nt: TGCGCCAGCAGCCACCTCTCGAACAGGGGGACTGAAGCTTTCTTT; cdr3_aa: CASSHLSNRGTEAFF
clone_size: NA; j_call: TRBJ2-1; d_call: TRBD2; v_call: TRBV19; cdr3_nt: TGTGCCAGTAGTATCTCAGCGGGGAGTAGAATTGAGCAGTTCTTC; cdr3_aa: CASSISAGSRIEQFF
clone_size: NA; j_call: TRBJ2-1; d_call: NA; v_call: TRBV5-4; cdr3_nt: TGTGCCAGCAGCCCGGACCCGGGACGGCCCTTTGATGAGCAGTTCTTC; cdr3_aa: CASSPDPGRPFDEQFF
clone_size: NA; j_call: TRBJ1-5; d_call: NA; v_call: TRBV11-2; cdr3_nt: TGTGCCAGCAGCCCCGGGGGAGATAATCAGCCCCAGCATTTT; cdr3_aa: CASSPGGDNQPQHF
clone_size: once; j_call: TRBJ2-5; d_call: NA; v_call: TRBV28; cdr3_nt: TGTGCCAGCAGATCGGCTCAGGGGAGAGGGGGCCAAGAGACCCAGTACTTC; cdr3_aa: CASRSAQGRGGQETQYF
clone_size: few; j_call: TRBJ2-3; d_call: TRBD2; v_call: TRBV6-1; cdr3_nt: TGTGCCAGCAGTGAGATCCTAGCGGGAGGCACAGATACGCAGTATTTT; cdr3_aa: CASSEILAGGTDTQYF
clone_size: once; j_call: TRBJ1-4; d_call: TRBD1; v_call: TRBV6-1; cdr3_nt: TGTGCCAGCAGTGAAGGGGGACAGGGGGCTATAGGAGCAACTAATGAAAAACTGTTTTTT; cdr3_aa: CASSEGGQGAIGATNEKLFF
clone_size: NA; j_call: TRBJ2-1; d_call: TRBD2; v_call: TRBV3-1/TRBV3-2; cdr3_nt: TGTGCCAGCAGCCACACTAGCGGGAGGGCCCACAATGAGCAGTTCTTC; cdr3_aa: CASSHTSGRAHNEQFF
clone_size: NA; j_call: TRBJ2-7; d_call: NA; v_call: TRBV7-2; cdr3_nt: TGTGCCAGCAGCTTAGATGGCGTCTCCTACGAGCAGTACTTC; cdr3_aa: CASSLDGVSYEQYF